Shown below are 30 T cell receptor beta chains from a single sample sequenced in a study of blood T cell repertoires in COVID-19. The data were produced by immunoSEQ multiplex PCR, yet TCRdb's version contains in-frame clones alone and is incomplete. The table records tens of thousands of clones, 65% to 90% of them present only once. What was sequenced was peripheral blood. Receptors originate from a woman aged 55-70 years with active COVID-19.

This clone was counted once. This rearrangement joins TRBV28 to TRBJ2-7, with TRBD2 as a possible D gene (6 bases). Per the germline V gene, CDR1 is MDHEN and CDR2 is SYDVKM. V was trimmed by 6 bases and J by 0 bases, leaving 12 bases between them. The CDR3 has 14 residues. The CDR3 coding sequence is TGTGCCAGCAGCCCCCTTAGCGGCTCCTACGAGCAGTACTTC. Amino acids: CASSPLSGSYEQYF.

V and J are TRBV24-1 and TRBJ2-2; possibly TRBD2 for D (6 bases). The CDR3 runs to 16 residues. Germline V gene sequence: CDR1 KGHDR, CDR2 SFDVKD. Trimming pared 3 bases from V and 1 base from J, leaving 11 bases between. For the CDR3, the DNA is TGTGCCACCAGTGATCCGGGACTTGAGAACACCGGGGAGCTGTTTTTT. Translated, it gives CATSDPGLENTGELFF.

The V and J genes are TRBV28 and TRBJ1-1, with D possibly TRBD1 on 6 matching bases. V shed 3 bases and J shed 2 bases, with 10 bases lying between them. Germline V CDR1 and CDR2: MDHEN, SYDVKM. The CDR3 extends over 14 amino acids. In DNA, the CDR3 is TGTGCCAGCAGTTTCCCGACAGGTAACACTGAAGCTTTCTTT. Amino acid sequence: CASSFPTGNTEAFF.

This clone appeared a single time. V usage is TRBV7-2 and J usage is TRBJ2-1; TRBD2 aligns across 12 bases. The CDR3 is made up of 14 amino acids. The ends lost 5 bases at V and 10 bases at J; junction bases unmatched: 6. Germline CDR1 is SGHTA and CDR2 is FQGNSA. The CDR3 nucleotides read TGTGCCAGCAGCCCTAGCGGGGGGGCGGGAGAGCAGTTCTTC. Its protein is CASSPSGGAGEQFF.

The chain links TRBV5-1 to TRBJ2-1, with TRBD2 matching 7 bases. This CDR3 is 18 amino acids long. V dropped 0 bases and J dropped 0; count of bases not matched to a gene: 9. Per the germline V gene, CDR1 is SGHRS and CDR2 is YFSETQ. CDR3: CASSLAGFSGVSYNEQFF. In nucleotides, the CDR3 is TGCGCCAGCAGCTTGGCCGGGTTCAGCGGGGTCTCCTACAATGAGCAGTTCTTC.

This clone appeared a few times. V and J are TRBV14 and TRBJ2-2; 10 nucleotides line up with TRBD1. CDR3 size: 16 residues. Germline CDR1 and CDR2: SGHDN and FVKESK. The J segment lost 6 bases and the V segment lost 5 bases, leaving 9 bases of the junction unmatched. The CDR3 coding sequence is TGTGCCAGCAGCGAACTTGGACAGGGGGAGGCCGGGGAGCTGTTTTTT. Its translation is CASSELGQGEAGELFF. The full variable domain, completed using reference TRBV14 and TRBJ2-2, is EAGVTQFPSHSVIEKGQTVTLRCDPISGHDNLYWYRRVMGKEIKFLLHFVKESKQDESGMPNNRFLAERTGGTYSTLKVQPAELEDSGVYFCASSELGQGEAGELFFGEGSRLTVL.

The rearrangement joins TRBV2 to TRBJ1-6; the D gene is possibly TRBD1 (5 bases). The germline V gene has CDR1 SNHLY and CDR2 FYNNEI. The CDR3 runs to 16 residues. V lost 6 bases to trimming and J lost 8 bases, with 20 bases between them. CDR3 protein: CASSRPPGGTYSPLHF. Written as DNA, the CDR3 is TGTGCCAGCAGCCGGCCCCCCGGAGGGACTTATTCACCCCTCCACTTT.

V usage is TRBV5-1 and J usage is TRBJ2-2; 8 positions agree with TRBD2. With V trimmed by 2 bases and J by 2 bases, 5 bases remained unmatched. Looked up from germline, CDR1 is SGHRS and CDR2 is YFSETQ. This CDR3 is 16 amino acids long. Here the CDR3 DNA reads TGCGCCAGCAGCTTAGCGGGACTAGGAAACACCGGGGAGCTGTTTTTT. This gives the protein CASSLAGLGNTGELFF.

The chain is built from TRBV5-6 and TRBJ2-5; TRBD1 matches 7 bases. The germline gives CDR1 SGHDT, CDR2 YYEEEE. After removal of 4 bases from V and 6 bases from J, the junction contained 6 bases not matched to a gene. The CDR3 loop spans 13 amino acids. The CDR3 coding sequence is TGTGCCAGCAGCCGTGACAGGGAGAAGACCCAGTACTTC. Its protein is CASSRDREKTQYF.

The rearrangement links TRBV30 to TRBJ1-1, with D perhaps matching TRBD1 (5 bases). The CDR3 sequence is 13 residues long. Trimming stripped 1 base from V and 10 bases from J, with 16 bases between. Germline CDR1 reads GTSNPN; CDR2 reads SVGIG (reference sequence). CDR3 nucleotides: TGTGCCTGGAGTGGCGGGGTGGACACGCGAGCTTTCTTT. It encodes CAWSGGVDTRAFF.

The chain has TRBV15 and TRBJ2-3; D perhaps matches TRBD1 (6 bases). CDR1 and CDR2 (germline): LNHNV, YYDKDF (reference sequence). V was cut by 1 base and J by 3 bases, with 8 bases left in between. This CDR3 contains 14 residues. The CDR3 reads CATSRVGQTDTQYF. As DNA, the CDR3 is TGTGCCACCAGCAGAGTAGGACAGACAGATACGCAGTATTTT.

V usage is TRBV2 and J usage is TRBJ2-5; TRBD2 matches 10 bases. The CDR3 has 15 residues. The J segment lost 6 bases and the V segment lost 6 bases, leaving 10 bases of the junction unmatched. Germline V gene sequence: CDR1 SNHLY, CDR2 FYNNEI. The CDR3 nucleotides read TGTGCCAGCAGGGTAGGGACTAGCGCGATTCAGACCCAGTACTTC. Protein: CASRVGTSAIQTQYF.

The chain is built from TRBV7-6 and TRBJ2-7, with TRBD2 matching 8 bases. Losses at the gene ends were 1 base for V and 1 base for J; bases not matched to a gene: 3. The CDR3 has 15 amino acids. CDR1 is SGHVS and CDR2 is FNYEAQ in the germline V gene. The CDR3 protein is CASSLEVAGSYEQYF. The CDR3 DNA reads TGTGCCAGCAGCTTAGAGGTAGCGGGGTCCTACGAGCAGTACTTC.

The chain uses TRBV28 and TRBJ1-5; 9 bases fit TRBD1. There are 16 residues in the CDR3. The ends lost 1 base at V and 7 bases at J; junction bases unmatched: 8. Germline lookup yields CDR1 MDHEN and CDR2 SYDVKM. The CDR3 reads CASSLLRTGVRQPQHF. CDR3 bases: TGTGCCAGCAGTTTATTAAGGACAGGGGTTAGGCAGCCCCAGCATTTT.

The chain has TRBV7-6 and TRBJ2-2; TRBD2 might be the D (6 bases). The CDR3 has 17 residues. Trimming cost V 2 bases and J 2 bases, with 15 bases left between them. CDR1 is SGHVS, CDR2 FNYEAQ, per germline. The CDR3 region is CASSLPGGAPNTGELFF. The CDR3, as DNA: TGTGCCAGCAGCTTACCCGGCGGGGCTCCCAACACCGGGGAGCTGTTTTTT.

The chain joins TRBV14 to TRBJ2-7; 11 nucleotides align to TRBD2. Germline assignment: CDR1 SGHDN and CDR2 FVKESK. J gave up 1 base and V 6 bases, and 2 bases lay outside the gene matches. This CDR3 spans 14 amino acids. CDR3 in amino acids: CASSLAGGSYEQYF. The CDR3 DNA reads TGTGCCAGCAGTCTAGCGGGAGGATCCTACGAGCAGTACTTC.

The DNA for the CDR3 is TGTGCCAGCAGCTTAGATCAGGCCGACAATGAGCAGTTCTTC. Translating gives CASSLDQADNEQFF. V is TRBV7-6 and J is TRBJ2-1; D is unresolved. The CDR3 has 14 amino acids. In germline, CDR1 is SGHVS, CDR2 FNYEAQ. V dropped 1 base and J dropped 5 bases, with 9 bases sitting between them.

This rearrangement joins TRBV12-3 or TRBV12-4 to TRBJ1-6; D is ambiguous. V shed 6 bases and J shed 7 bases, with 7 bases lying between them. This CDR3 region has 12 residues. CDR3 amino acids: CASRLKNSPLHF. In nucleotides, the CDR3 is TGTGCCAGCAGGCTAAAGAATTCACCCCTCCACTTT.

The chain is built from TRBV4-1 and TRBJ1-1; 8 bases align to TRBD1. Germline CDR1 MGHRA, CDR2 YSYEKL. V was pared by 4 bases and J by 7 bases, with 5 bases of the junction left unmatched. The CDR3 is 13 residues long. The CDR3 spells CASSPDRAGEAFF. The CDR3, as DNA: TGCGCCAGCAGCCCGGACAGGGCTGGTGAAGCTTTCTTT.

V usage is TRBV4-2 and J usage is TRBJ2-3; D is undetermined. The CDR3 is 15 residues long. V was clipped by 4 bases and J by 5 bases, with 16 bases between them. The germline gives CDR1 LGHNA, CDR2 YNFKEQ. CDR3 in amino acids: CASSPREKTGDTQYF. As DNA, the CDR3 is TGTGCCAGCAGCCCCCGAGAAAAGACGGGAGATACGCAGTATTTT.

This chain uses TRBV28 with TRBJ1-6; unclear D gene. Germline assignment: CDR1 MDHEN and CDR2 SYDVKM. The CDR3 has 15 amino acids. Trimming took off 6 bases at V and 10 bases at J, with 19 bases between the two ends. CDR3 bases: TGTGCCAGCAGCCGGCGGGAAGGCTTCGTCTCACCCCTCCACTTT. It encodes CASSRREGFVSPLHF. Variable domain in full (rest from reference TRBV28 and TRBJ1-6): DVKVTQSSRYLVKRTGEKVFLECVQDMDHENMFWYRQDPGLGLRLIYFSYDVKMKEKGDIPEGYSVSREKKERFSLILESASTNQTSMYLCASSRREGFVSPLHFGNGTRLTVT.

V and J are TRBV19 and TRBJ1-4; D is undetermined. V lost 7 bases to trimming and J lost 0 bases, with 6 bases between them. CDR1 and CDR2 from the germline V gene are LNHDA and SQIVND (reference sequence). The CDR3 covers 13 residues. The CDR3 nucleotides read TGTGCCAGTACCTTTACAACTAATGAAAAACTGTTTTTT. It yields the protein CASTFTTNEKLFF.

This chain joins TRBV19 and TRBJ2-5, with 9 positions matching TRBD2. V gave up 3 bases and J gave up 5 bases; unmatched junction bases: 7. Germline V gene data show CDR1 as LNHDA and CDR2 as SQIVND (reference sequence). The CDR3 length is 15 residues. CDR3 amino acids: CASSILAGGPETQYF. CDR3 nucleotide sequence: TGTGCCAGTAGTATTCTGGCGGGAGGGCCGGAGACCCAGTACTTC.

As to this clone: One end of the junction varies from germline; a read error may be responsible. The V call is TRBV11-2, the J call TRBJ2-3; D perhaps matches TRBD1 (5 bases). Germline assignment: CDR1 SGHAT and CDR2 FQNNGV. The CDR3 has 19 amino acids. The CDR3 DNA reads TGTGCCAGCAGATTAGGGAAAGGGCTTAGAGGTGGGGCCACAGATACGCAGTATTTT. It specifies CASRLGKGLRGGATDTQYF.

J is TRBJ2-1 and V is TRBV7-2; 8 positions agree with TRBD2. This CDR3 is built from 13 residues. The germline V gene encodes CDR1 SGHTA and CDR2 FQGNSA. J gave up 7 bases and V 4 bases, and 3 bases lay outside the gene matches. CDR3 sequence: CASSSGGMNEQFF. The CDR3 coding sequence is TGTGCCAGCAGCTCGGGGGGGATGAATGAGCAGTTCTTC.

This chain uses TRBV28 with TRBJ1-2, with D unresolved. CDR3 size: 14 residues. Trimming shortened V by 2 bases and J by 3 bases, and 10 bases separated the two germline ends. The V gene's germline CDR1 is MDHEN and CDR2 SYDVKM. CDR3 in amino acids: CASSLGSHDYGYTF. CDR3 nucleotides: TGTGCCAGCAGTTTAGGCTCCCACGACTATGGCTACACCTTC.

The chain combines TRBV5-1 with TRBJ2-5; 9 bases line up with TRBD2. V shed 1 base and J 5 bases; nucleotides not matched to a gene: 15. The germline CDR1 and CDR2 sequences are SGHRS and YFSETQ. This CDR3 comprises 18 residues. The CDR3 loop reads CASSLSREGRLMVETQYF. CDR3 nucleotides: TGCGCCAGCAGCTTGTCGCGGGAGGGCCGATTGATGGTGGAGACCCAGTACTTC.

The CDR3 coding sequence is TGTGCCAGCAGCTTGAGGGCCTTCGGGGGTCGAAACCCCTACGAGCAGTACTTC. The encoded protein is CASSLRAFGGRNPYEQYF. This chain connects TRBV13 to TRBJ2-7; TRBD2 might be the D (6 bases). V lost 3 bases, J lost 2 bases, and 23 bases lay in between. Germline V gene sequence: CDR1 PRHDT, CDR2 FYEKMQ (reference sequence). The CDR3 runs to 18 residues.

The V and J genes are TRBV6-5 and TRBJ2-5; 9 bases map to TRBD2. Germline CDR1 reads MNHEY; CDR2 reads SVGAGI. The CDR3 has 15 amino acids. V lost 2 bases, J lost 2 bases, and 3 bases stayed unmatched. The CDR3 DNA sequence: TGTGCCAGCAGTTACCCGACTAGCGGACAAGAGACCCAGTACTTC. Its protein product is CASSYPTSGQETQYF.

The chain joins TRBV6-5 to TRBJ1-1; 7 bases fit TRBD1. The length of the CDR3 is 16 residues. CDR1 is MNHEY, CDR2 SVGAGI, per germline. V shed 3 bases, J shed 1 base, and the junction held 8 bases outside the gene matches. In DNA, the CDR3 is TGTGCCAGCAGTTATCGTACAGGGGCGAAGAACACTGAAGCTTTCTTT. It specifies CASSYRTGAKNTEAFF.